The table lists the clone carrying this T cell receptor (beta chain) with a count of one. Trimming pared 6 bases from V and 0 bases from J, leaving 9 bases between. This CDR3 is built from 14 residues. Germline lookup yields CDR1 KGHSH and CDR2 LQKENI. Peripheral blood came from all dose cohorts at three timepoints. This record belongs to a study of OX40 agonist ivuxolimab in advanced cancers. Study in general: Patients received ivuxolimab, an intravenous treatment, every 2 weeks at 0.01 to 10 mg/kg.

The protocol was immunoSEQ multiplex PCR, while the TCRdb copy is restricted to in-frame clones and leaves out a portion. The sample contains about 85,000 clones, about nine tenths of which appear only once. The material sequenced was CD4+ or CD8+ T cells sorted from blood, taken in a trial of the OX40 agonist ivuxolimab. The origin of this receptor is an adult with an advanced solid tumor such as melanoma, head and neck, liver or kidney cancer. The rearrangement links TRBV18 to TRBJ1-3, with D unresolved. The CDR3 region is CASSPQVSGNTIYF. DNA of the CDR3: TGTGCCAGCTCTCCCCAGGTCTCTGGAAACACCATATATTTT. Together with reference TRBV18 and TRBJ1-3, the CDR3 gives the full variable domain: NAGVMQNPRHLVRRRGQEARLRCSPMKGHSHVYWYRQLPEEGLKFMVYLQKENIIDESGMPKERFSAEFPKEGPSILRIQQVVRGDSAAYFCASSPQVSGNTIYFGEGSWLTVV.